These 9 T cell receptor beta chains originate from one sample sequenced in a study of blood T cell repertoires in COVID-19. Sequencing was performed with immunoSEQ multiplex PCR; in TCRdb, only in-frame clones are kept and a portion is missing. This sample has tens of thousands of clones, with approximately 85% found just once. The sequenced sample consisted of peripheral blood. These TCRs come from a woman older than 75 with COVID-19, enrolled during active disease.

The CDR3 coding sequence is TGTGCCAGCAGCGTGACAGCCAACACTGAAGCTTTCTTT. Translating it yields CASSVTANTEAFF. The rearrangement links TRBV9 to TRBJ1-1; possibly TRBD1 for D (5 bases). Trimming stripped 2 bases from V and 2 bases from J, with 7 bases between. The V gene's germline CDR1 is SGDLS and CDR2 YYNGEE. The CDR3 runs to 13 residues.

The CDR3 DNA reads as TGCAGCGTTGTGGGGGGACAGGGGAGAGGAGGCTACACCTTC. Its protein is CSVVGGQGRGGYTF. The chain has TRBV29-1 and TRBJ1-2, with 10 positions matching TRBD1. The CDR3 contains 14 residues. The trim removed 4 bases at V and 8 bases at J, leaving 10 bases unmatched. Per germline, CDR1 SQVTM and CDR2 ANQGSEA.

The genes are TRBV3-1 (or the pseudogene TRBV3-2) and TRBJ2-7; 9 bases are shared with TRBD1. Losses at the gene ends were 4 bases for V and 3 bases for J; bases not matched to a gene: 4. CDR3 length: 14 amino acids. CDR1 is LGHDT, CDR2 YNNKEL, per germline (reference sequence). The CDR3 coding sequence is TGTGCCAGCAGCCCGGGACAGGGTGTCTACGAGCAGTACTTC. Translating it yields CASSPGQGVYEQYF.

The rearrangement uses TRBV5-1 and TRBJ2-3; 10 nucleotides agree with TRBD2. Germline lookup yields CDR1 SGHRS and CDR2 YFSETQ. After removal of 4 bases from V and 1 base from J, the junction contained 9 bases not matched to a gene. This CDR3 contains 17 residues. The CDR3 sequence is CASSQALAGGGTDTQYF. The CDR3 coding sequence is TGCGCCAGCAGCCAAGCCTTAGCGGGGGGCGGCACAGATACGCAGTATTTT.

This clone was detected once. The rearrangement links TRBV18 to TRBJ1-6, with 7 bases matching TRBD1. Trimming at V came to 4 bases and at J to 0 bases, leaving 15 bases not matched to a gene. Germline CDR1 is KGHSH and CDR2 is LQKENI. The CDR3 consists of 20 residues. The CDR3 reads CASSLQDRQLPSSYNSPLHF. CDR3 nucleotide sequence: TGTGCCAGCTCACTTCAGGACAGGCAGCTCCCCAGCTCCTATAATTCACCCCTCCACTTT.

V gene TRBV5-1 combines with J gene TRBJ2-5; 12 bases are a match to TRBD2. J lost 4 bases, V lost 0 bases, and 4 bases had no gene match. The CDR3 covers 16 residues. Per the germline V gene, CDR1 is SGHRS and CDR2 is YFSETQ. The CDR3, as DNA: TGCGCCAGCAGCTTGGTATCTAGCGGGAGGGGAGAGACCCAGTACTTC. Translating it yields CASSLVSSGRGETQYF.

The chain is built from TRBV2 and TRBJ1-4; perhaps TRBD1 as D (5 bases). The V end lost 6 bases, the J end lost 10 bases, and 15 bases lay between the germline ends. Per germline, CDR1 SNHLY and CDR2 FYNNEI. This CDR3 has 13 amino acids. The CDR3 DNA sequence: TGTGCCAGCAGGGAGAGGACATCGGGAAAACTGTTTTTT. This encodes CASRERTSGKLFF.

V gene TRBV6-6 combines with J gene TRBJ1-1; 10 bases are a match to TRBD1. This CDR3 spans 15 amino acids. The germline CDR1 and CDR2 sequences are MNHNY and SVGAGI (reference sequence). The ends lost 2 bases at V and 3 bases at J; junction bases unmatched: 3. CDR3 sequence (DNA): TGTGCCAGCAGTTACCTTGGGACAGGGGACACTGAAGCTTTCTTT. As protein: CASSYLGTGDTEAFF.

The chain couples TRBV6-5 to TRBJ1-1; TRBD1 matches at 7 bases. This CDR3 comprises 15 residues. Germline V lookup: CDR1 MNHEY, CDR2 SVGAGI. V was clipped by 11 bases and J by 1 base; unmatched bases: 13. The CDR3 is CAGLPGGLGNTEAFF. CDR3 sequence (DNA): TGTGCCGGACTTCCAGGGGGGCTCGGGAACACTGAAGCTTTCTTT.